These T cell receptor beta chains were read from a single sample in a study of OX40 agonist ivuxolimab in advanced cancers. Profiled with immunoSEQ multiplex PCR; TCRdb holds only in-frame clones, not every one. The sample lists approximately 47,000 clones; around 87% were seen once. This specimen consisted of CD4+ or CD8+ T cells sorted from blood, obtained in a trial of the OX40 agonist ivuxolimab. All receptors come from an adult with an advanced solid tumor such as melanoma, head and neck, liver or kidney cancer. The CDR3 runs from the conserved cysteine through the conserved F or W. The D gene is left open where the match is weak. The size field is filled for only some rows; it gives once, few, many or a size class.

>TRBV5-1|-|TRBJ2-5|TRBD2
CASSFGLAGQETQYF
TGCGCCAGCAGCTTTGGACTAGCGGGACAGGAGACCCAGTACTTC
>TRBV4-1|-|TRBJ2-2|TRBD1
CASSQVTGDTGELFF
TGCGCCAGCAGCCAAGTGACAGGGGACACCGGGGAGCTGTTTTTT
>TRBV4-3|-|TRBJ1-1|-
CASSQDRVAHTEAFF
TGCGCCAGCAGCCAAGATCGGGTTGCACACACTGAAGCTTTCTTT
>TRBV2|once|TRBJ2-3|-
CASTDNIPGGATDTQYF
TGTGCCAGCACAGACAATATCCCCGGAGGAGCAACAGATACGCAGTATTTT
>TRBV29-1|-|TRBJ1-2|TRBD1
CSVPGWTGDGYTF
TGCAGCGTCCCCGGTTGGACAGGGGATGGCTACACCTTC
>TRBV6-5|-|TRBJ2-1|TRBD1
CASSDGTDLNEQFF
TGTGCCAGCAGTGACGGGACAGATTTAAATGAGCAGTTCTTC
>TRBV7-9|-|TRBJ2-7|TRBD1
CASSLEPGTGPAYEQYF
TGTGCCAGCAGCTTAGAACCCGGGACAGGGCCCGCCTACGAGCAGTACTTC
>TRBV27|-|TRBJ2-1|-
CASSLEAVSYNEQFF
TGTGCCAGCAGTTTAGAGGCAGTCTCCTACAATGAGCAGTTCTTC
>TRBV19|-|TRBJ1-1|TRBD1
CASSIGQGNTEAFF
TGTGCCAGTAGTATAGGACAGGGGAACACTGAAGCTTTCTTT
>TRBV6-6|-|TRBJ2-7|-
CASSYSGSYEQYF
TGTGCCAGCAGTTACTCCGGATCCTACGAGCAGTACTTC
>TRBV27|-|TRBJ2-2|TRBD2
CASSLWGLAGGFTGELFF
TGTGCCAGCAGTTTATGGGGACTAGCGGGAGGGTTCACCGGGGAGCTGTTTTTT
>TRBV4-2|-|TRBJ2-7|-
CASSHAPGEIAVEQYF
TGTGCCAGCAGCCATGCCCCGGGGGAAATAGCGGTGGAGCAGTACTTC
>TRBV10-3|few|TRBJ2-2|-
CAISPFTGELFF
TGTGCCATCAGTCCATTTACCGGGGAGCTGTTTTTT
>TRBV6-5|-|TRBJ2-7|-
CASSYSGGYVDEQYF
TGTGCCAGCAGTTACTCAGGAGGTTACGTCGACGAGCAGTACTTC
>TRBV9|-|TRBJ2-1|TRBD2
CASQSGRVIDEQFF
TGTGCCAGCCAGAGCGGGAGGGTTATCGATGAGCAGTTCTTC
>TRBV11-3|-|TRBJ2-3|-
CASSLSGDTQYF
TGTGCCAGCAGCTTATCGGGAGATACGCAGTATTTT
>TRBV4-1|-|TRBJ1-5|-
CASSLRTESNQPQHF
TGCGCCAGCAGCCTGCGGACAGAAAGCAATCAACCCCAGCATTTT
>TRBV7-2|-|TRBJ1-1|-
CASSTSSFGPEAFF
TGTGCCAGCAGCACCTCTTCCTTTGGACCTGAAGCTTTCTTT
>TRBV10-3|-|TRBJ1-2|-
CAITSDSVYGYTF
TGTGCCATCACTTCGGACAGCGTCTATGGCTACACCTTC
>TRBV9|-|TRBJ2-7|-
CASSVGRDPFTYEQYF
TGTGCCAGCAGCGTAGGAAGGGACCCCTTTACCTACGAGCAGTACTTC
>TRBV7-9|once|TRBJ2-7|-
CASSLVQAYEQYF
TGTGCCAGCAGCTTAGTACAAGCCTACGAGCAGTACTTC
>TRBV19|-|TRBJ2-7|-
CASSTYSRSYEQYF
TGTGCCAGTAGTACGTACAGCCGCTCCTACGAGCAGTACTTC
>TRBV5-1|-|TRBJ2-5|TRBD1
CASSYGQGQETQYF
TGCGCCAGCAGTTACGGACAGGGGCAAGAGACCCAGTACTTC
>TRBV6-5|-|TRBJ2-4|-
CASSYQPDGGQYF
TGTGCCAGCAGTTACCAACCTGACGGGGGCCAGTACTTC
>TRBV27|once|TRBJ1-2|TRBD1
CASRPRDRGGKTF
TGTGCCAGCAGACCCCGAGACAGGGGCGGAAAAACCTTC